Following are 8 T cell receptor beta chains from one sample sequenced in a study of vaccination and CD4 T cells after COVID-19 (dated by TCRdb to between 2020 and 2023). Their antigens are not known. The treatment or condition label for this specimen denotes: roughly nine-day PBMC culture with coronavirus spike peptide pools or control peptides (ViraFEST assay). Library preparation employed PCR. Sequencer: Illumina iSeq 100. DNA from cultured CD4+ T cells was subjected to TCR sequencing with the Oncomine TCR Beta short-read assay at the Johns Hopkins FTIC core. TCRdb passed the public sequencing reads through fastp at Q25 and MiXCR, retaining productive beta sequences. Entries are consolidated by CDR3 protein sequence, retaining the most common genes and DNA. The sample table lists 7,600 or so distinct CDR3 sequences, around 20% of them with a count of one. The top ten hold roughly 21% of the sample.

The starting material was CD4+ T cells from blood, cultured in vitro, obtained after SARS-CoV-2 vaccination. The origin of the receptors is a human donor who had recovered from COVID-19.

This clonotype counts as medium-sized. V is TRBV20-1 and J is TRBJ2-7, with a possible D match to TRBD2 (6 bases). CDR3 size: 12 residues. The V gene's germline CDR1 is DFQATT and CDR2 SNEGSKA (reference sequence). CDR3 in amino acids: CRSGPGLDEQYF. CDR3 in DNA: TGCAGGAGCGGGCCCGGGTTAGACGAGCAGTACTTC.

This clonotype is judged medium-sized. This rearrangement joins TRBV7-2 to TRBJ2-7; TRBD1 matches at 9 bases. This CDR3 is built from 14 residues. Germline assignment: CDR1 SGHTA and CDR2 FQGNSA. Trimming at V came to 5 bases and at J to 5 bases, leaving 7 bases not matched to a gene. CDR3: CASSPRTGENEQYF. Here the CDR3 DNA reads TGTGCCAGCAGCCCCAGGACAGGGGAGAACGAGCAGTACTTC.

The table lists this clonotype with a few counts. The V gene is TRBV11-3, the J gene TRBJ2-7; D uncertain. Germline lookup yields CDR1 SGHNT and CDR2 YENEEA. The CDR3 is 15 residues long. V lost 3 bases to trimming and J lost 0 bases, with 12 bases between them. In nucleotides, the CDR3 is TGTGCCAGCAGCTTCGGTCCCCTCGACTCCTACGAGCAGTACTTC. Translated, it gives CASSFGPLDSYEQYF.

By sample fraction, this clonotype is medium-sized (0.01 to 0.1%). The rearrangement joins TRBV10-1 to TRBJ2-5, with TRBD1 matching 10 bases. This CDR3 is built from 14 residues. Per germline, CDR1 WNHNN and CDR2 SYGVQD (reference sequence). V shed 2 bases and J 4 bases; nucleotides not matched to a gene: 1. The DNA for the CDR3 is TGCGCCAGCAGTGAGGGGACAGGGGCAGAGACCCAGTACTTC. This translates into CASSEGTGAETQYF.

The rearrangement uses TRBV5-1 and TRBJ2-5; 10 bases map to TRBD1. The germline V gene encodes CDR1 SGHRS and CDR2 YFSETQ. CDR3 length: 13 amino acids. V gave up 4 bases and J gave up 4 bases; unmatched junction bases: 1. CDR3 protein: CASSGDRGETQYF. The DNA for the CDR3 is TGCGCCAGCAGCGGGGACAGGGGAGAGACCCAGTACTTC.

By sample share, this clonotype is medium-sized (0.01 to 0.1%). CDR3 sequence reads: CASSEVYGGDSPLHF. In DNA form, the CDR3 reads TGTGCCAGCAGCGAGGTGTATGGGGGCGATTCACCCCTCCACTTT. This sequence joins TRBV7-3 and TRBJ1-6; D perhaps matches TRBD1 (6 bases). The V end lost 5 bases, the J end lost 8 bases, and 16 bases lay between the germline ends. This CDR3 spans 15 amino acids. The germline V gene encodes CDR1 SGHTA and CDR2 FQGTGA.

The table lists this clonotype with a few counts. V gene TRBV6-1 combines with J gene TRBJ1-5; D is possibly TRBD1 (5 bases). V lost 5 bases and J 4 bases, leaving 21 bases between the germline ends. CDR3 length: 17 amino acids. The germline V gene encodes CDR1 MNHNS and CDR2 SASEGT. The CDR3 region has the DNA TGTGCCAGCAGTCCTTATGGTAGAGGGGTGGGTAATCAGCCCCAGCATTTT. As protein: CASSPYGRGVGNQPQHF.

This chain uses TRBV11-2 with TRBJ1-6; no clear D. The length of the CDR3 is 15 residues. Germline V gene data show CDR1 as SGHAT and CDR2 as FQNNGV. V shed 1 base and J shed 11 bases, with 15 bases lying between them. The CDR3 loop is CASSLGFRARTPLHF. CDR3 DNA: TGTGCCAGCAGCTTAGGATTTCGGGCGAGGACACCCCTCCACTTT.